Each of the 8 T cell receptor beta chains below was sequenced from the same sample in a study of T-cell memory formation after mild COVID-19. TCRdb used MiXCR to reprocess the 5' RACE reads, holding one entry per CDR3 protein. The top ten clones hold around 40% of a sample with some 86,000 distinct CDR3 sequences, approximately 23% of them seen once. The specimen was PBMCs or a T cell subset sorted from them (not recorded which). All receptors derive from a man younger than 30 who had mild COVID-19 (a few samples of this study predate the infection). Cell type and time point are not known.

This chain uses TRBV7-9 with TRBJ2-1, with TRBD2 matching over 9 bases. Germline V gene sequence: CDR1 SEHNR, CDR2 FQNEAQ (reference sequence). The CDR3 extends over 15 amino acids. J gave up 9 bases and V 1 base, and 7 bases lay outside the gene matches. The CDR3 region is CASSLEAGGRGEQFF. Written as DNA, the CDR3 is TGTGCCAGCAGCTTAGAAGCGGGGGGCCGCGGTGAGCAGTTCTTC.

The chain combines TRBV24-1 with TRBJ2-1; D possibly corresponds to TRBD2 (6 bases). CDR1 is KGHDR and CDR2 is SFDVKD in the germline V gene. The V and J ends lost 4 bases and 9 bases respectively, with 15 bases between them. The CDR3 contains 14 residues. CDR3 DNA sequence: TGTGCCACCAGTGAGGGGGACTCGCGGTTTGAGCAGTTCTTC. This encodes CATSEGDSRFEQFF.

CDR3 sequence: CASSSETAGTDTQYF. The CDR3 nucleotides read TGTGCCAGCAGCTCAGAGACAGCTGGCACAGATACGCAGTATTTT. This chain uses TRBV3-1 with TRBJ2-3; perhaps TRBD1 as D (5 bases). Between the trimmed V and J ends, which lost 5 bases and 1 base, there was a span of 13 bases. The CDR3 is 15 residues long. The germline gives CDR1 LGHDT, CDR2 YNNKEL (reference sequence).

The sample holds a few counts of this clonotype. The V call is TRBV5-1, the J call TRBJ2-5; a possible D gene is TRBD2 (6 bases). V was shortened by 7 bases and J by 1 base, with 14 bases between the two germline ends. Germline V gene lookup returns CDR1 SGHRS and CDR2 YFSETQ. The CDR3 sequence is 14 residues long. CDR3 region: CASGFLGGQETQYF. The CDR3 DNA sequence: TGCGCCAGCGGATTTCTCGGGGGCCAAGAGACCCAGTACTTC.

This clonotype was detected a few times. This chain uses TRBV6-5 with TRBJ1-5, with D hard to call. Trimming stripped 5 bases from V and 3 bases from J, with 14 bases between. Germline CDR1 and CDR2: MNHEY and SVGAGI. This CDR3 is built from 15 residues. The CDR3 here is CASSQSDRPNQPQHF. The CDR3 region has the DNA TGTGCCAGCAGTCAGTCGGACCGACCCAATCAGCCCCAGCATTTT.

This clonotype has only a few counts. CDR3 coding DNA: TGTGCGTGGGGGGGACAGGGGGCCCGCGAGCAGTACTTC. It specifies CAWGGQGAREQYF. The chain couples TRBV7-9 to TRBJ2-7, with 12 bases identical to TRBD1. Germline loops: CDR1 SEHNR, CDR2 FQNEAQ (reference sequence). The CDR3 has 13 residues.

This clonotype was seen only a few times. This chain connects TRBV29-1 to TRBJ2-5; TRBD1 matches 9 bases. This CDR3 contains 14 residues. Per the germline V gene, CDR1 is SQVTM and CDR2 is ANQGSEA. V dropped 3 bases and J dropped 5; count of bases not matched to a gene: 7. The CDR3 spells CSVEVTGGFETQYF. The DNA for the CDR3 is TGCAGCGTTGAGGTGACAGGGGGTTTCGAGACCCAGTACTTC.

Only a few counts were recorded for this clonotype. CDR3 in DNA: TGTGCCAGCAGCTTACCCCCCAGGGATGGTGAGCAGTTCTTC. Translating gives CASSLPPRDGEQFF. The J gene is TRBJ2-1, the V gene TRBV7-9; D perhaps matches TRBD1 (5 bases). CDR1 and CDR2 (germline): SEHNR, FQNEAQ (reference sequence). The CDR3 has 14 residues. Trimming removed 2 bases from V and 9 bases from J, with 14 bases in between.